A single sample gave rise to the 11 T cell receptor beta chains below, sequenced in a study of spatial heterogeneity in lung cancer. The time point: sample taken at primary tumor resection. Whole RNA, isolated from tumor, nontumor lung or frozen PBMC, was sequenced without prior sorting. Each CDR3 protein gets one entry after TCRdb re-called the 5' RACE reads with MiXCR. The sample has tens of thousands of distinct CDR3 sequences, around 13% seen once; the top ten hold 4.6%. This material consisted of PBMCs, taken at surgery. Receptors originate from a male donor with early-stage non-small cell lung cancer.

The V and J genes are TRBV12-5 and TRBJ2-3; TRBD2 matches 8 bases. V was clipped by 5 bases and J by 4 bases; unmatched bases: 5. The CDR3 is 14 residues long. Germline V gives CDR1 LGHNT, CDR2 FRNRAP. In DNA form, the CDR3 reads TGTGCTAGTGGTGTGAGCGGGAGCTCAGATACGCAGTATTTT. It is translated as CASGVSGSSDTQYF.

The J gene is TRBJ2-2, the V gene TRBV27; D is possibly TRBD1 (6 bases). V dropped 3 bases and J dropped 6 bases, with 17 bases sitting between them. Germline values: CDR1 MNHEY, CDR2 SMNVEV (reference sequence). The CDR3 extends over 16 amino acids. The DNA of the CDR3 is TGTGCCAGCAGTTTCGCGGACAGAAAGAAGGCCGGGGAGCTGTTTTTT. Residues: CASSFADRKKAGELFF.

This clonotype was seen a few times. This chain uses TRBV12-3 or TRBV12-4 with TRBJ1-2; D is unresolved. This CDR3 region has 11 residues. V was trimmed by 5 bases and J by 5 bases, leaving 6 bases between them. The DNA of the CDR3 is TGTGCCAGCAGTCCGGGGTATGGCTACACCTTC. Protein product: CASSPGYGYTF.

This clonotype was counted at least ten times. The chain is built from TRBV27 and TRBJ1-1; 12 bases are shared with TRBD1. J lost 10 bases, V lost 6 bases, and 6 bases had no gene match. CDR1 MNHEY and CDR2 SMNVEV come from the germline V gene (reference sequence). The CDR3 runs to 13 residues. The CDR3 loop reads CASRPGQGAGAFF. CDR3 DNA: TGTGCCAGCAGACCGGGACAGGGGGCCGGAGCTTTCTTT.

This clonotype was seen only a few times. The rearrangement joins TRBV19 to TRBJ2-3, with D uncertain. The ends were cut back, 5 bases at V and 2 bases at J, with 8 bases in the middle. This CDR3 spans 13 amino acids. Germline CDR1 LNHDA, CDR2 SQIVND (reference sequence). CDR3 nucleotides: TGTGCCAGTAGTCCCTCCTACACAGATACGCAGTATTTT. Translated: CASSPSYTDTQYF.

This clonotype has a count of ten or more. The rearrangement links TRBV5-1 to TRBJ2-2; 7 nucleotides align to TRBD2. V gave up 0 bases and J gave up 6 bases; unmatched junction bases: 8. The CDR3 spans 16 residues. Germline CDR1 reads SGHRS; CDR2 reads YFSETQ. The CDR3 loop is CASSLEGRADAGELFF. The CDR3 region has the DNA TGCGCCAGCAGCTTGGAGGGGAGGGCCGACGCCGGGGAGCTGTTTTTT. The variable domain in full, with the rest retrieved from reference TRBV5-1 and TRBJ2-2, is KAGVTQTPRYLIKTRGQQVTLSCSPISGHRSVSWYQQTPGQGLQFLFEYFSETQRNKGNFPGRFSGRQFSNSRSEMNVSTLELGDSALYLCASSLEGRADAGELFFGEGSRLTVL.

This chain links TRBV7-9 with TRBJ2-2; 10 bases align to TRBD1. The CDR3 is 16 residues long. In germline, CDR1 is SEHNR, CDR2 FQNEAQ (reference sequence). With V trimmed by 5 bases and J by 4 bases, 7 bases remained unmatched. As DNA, the CDR3 is TGTGCCAGCAGCGACGGACAGGGGGGCGGCACCGGGGAGCTGTTTTTT. It translates to CASSDGQGGGTGELFF.

For the CDR3, the DNA is TGTGCCAGCAGCCTTGGGGCCAGGGCCTACGAGCAGTACTTC. Encoded protein: CASSLGARAYEQYF. The V call is TRBV11-2, the J call TRBJ2-7; D might be TRBD1 (5 bases). Germline CDR1 SGHAT, CDR2 FQNNGV. This CDR3 has 14 amino acids. V lost 5 bases and J lost 2, with 13 bases in between.

This clonotype was observed at least ten times. The rearrangement links TRBV29-1 to TRBJ1-1, with D unclear. Germline CDR1 is SQVTM and CDR2 is ANQGSEA. The CDR3 is 12 amino acids. The V end lost 4 bases, the J end lost 4 bases, and 10 bases lay between the germline ends. The CDR3 DNA reads as TGCAGCGTTGTGGTTTTGGGCACTGAAGCTTTCTTT. This sequence encodes CSVVVLGTEAFF.

V and J are TRBV9 and TRBJ2-5; D possibly corresponds to TRBD2 (6 bases). The length of the CDR3 is 15 residues. Germline V gene sequence: CDR1 SGDLS, CDR2 YYNGEE. Deletions cut 1 base from V and 3 bases from J, with 13 bases between. The CDR3 DNA reads as TGTGCCAGCAGCGTATGGGACTCGCCAAAAGAGACCCAGTACTTC. Protein sequence: CASSVWDSPKETQYF.

V gene TRBV20-1 combines with J gene TRBJ2-3; 11 bases map to TRBD2. Germline V gene lookup returns CDR1 DFQATT and CDR2 SNEGSKA (reference sequence). The junction had 6 bases not matched to a gene; V was cut back by 5 bases and J by 2 bases. This CDR3 region has 15 residues. The DNA of the CDR3 is TGCAGTGCTTTAGGGACTAGCGGAGTCACAGATACGCAGTATTTT. This encodes CSALGTSGVTDTQYF.